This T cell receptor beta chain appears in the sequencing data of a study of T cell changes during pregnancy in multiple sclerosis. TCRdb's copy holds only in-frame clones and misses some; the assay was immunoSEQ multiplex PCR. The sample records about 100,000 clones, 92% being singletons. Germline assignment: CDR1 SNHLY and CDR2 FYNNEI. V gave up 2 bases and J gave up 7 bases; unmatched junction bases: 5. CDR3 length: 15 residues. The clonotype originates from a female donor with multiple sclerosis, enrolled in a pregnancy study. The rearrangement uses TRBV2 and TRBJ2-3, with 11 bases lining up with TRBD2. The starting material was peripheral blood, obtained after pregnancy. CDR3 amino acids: CASSELAGGPHTQYF. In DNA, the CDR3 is TGTGCCAGCAGTGAATTAGCGGGGGGGCCTCATACGCAGTATTTT.